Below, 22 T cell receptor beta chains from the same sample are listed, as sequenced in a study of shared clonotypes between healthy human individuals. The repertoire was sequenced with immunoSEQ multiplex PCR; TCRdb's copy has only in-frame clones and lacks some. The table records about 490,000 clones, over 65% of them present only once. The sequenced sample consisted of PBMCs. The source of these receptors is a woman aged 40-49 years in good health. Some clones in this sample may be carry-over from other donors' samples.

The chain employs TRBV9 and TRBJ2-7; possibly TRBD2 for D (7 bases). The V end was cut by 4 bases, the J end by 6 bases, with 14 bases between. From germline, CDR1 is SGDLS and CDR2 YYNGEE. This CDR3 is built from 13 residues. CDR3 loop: CASSPEGGLEQYF. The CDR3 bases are TGTGCCAGCAGCCCAGAGGGGGGGCTCGAGCAGTACTTC.

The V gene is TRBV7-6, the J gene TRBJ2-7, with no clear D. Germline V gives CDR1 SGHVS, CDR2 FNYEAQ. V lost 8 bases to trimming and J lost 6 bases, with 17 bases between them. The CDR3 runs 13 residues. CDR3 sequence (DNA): TGTGCCAGCGGGCGAGTAGAAGATCGCGAGCAGTACTTC. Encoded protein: CASGRVEDREQYF.

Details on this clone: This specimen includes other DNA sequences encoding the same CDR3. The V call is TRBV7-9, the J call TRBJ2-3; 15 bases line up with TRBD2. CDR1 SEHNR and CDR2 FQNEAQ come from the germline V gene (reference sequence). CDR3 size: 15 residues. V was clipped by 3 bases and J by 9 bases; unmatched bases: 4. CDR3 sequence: CASSFRTSGRDTQYF. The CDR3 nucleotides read TGTGCCAGCAGCTTTAGGACTAGCGGGAGGGACACGCAGTATTTT.

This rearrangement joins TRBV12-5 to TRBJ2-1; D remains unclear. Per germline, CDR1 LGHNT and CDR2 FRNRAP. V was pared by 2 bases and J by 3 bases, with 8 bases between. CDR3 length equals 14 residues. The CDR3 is CASGLRGSYNEQFF. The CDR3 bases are TGTGCTAGTGGTTTGCGCGGCAGCTACAATGAGCAGTTCTTC.

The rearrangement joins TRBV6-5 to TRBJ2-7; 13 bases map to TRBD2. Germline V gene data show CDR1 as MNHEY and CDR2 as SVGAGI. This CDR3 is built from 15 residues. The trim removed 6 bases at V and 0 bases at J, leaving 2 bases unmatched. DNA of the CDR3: TGTGCCAGCAGGGGACTAGCGGGAAGCTCCTACGAGCAGTACTTC. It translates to CASRGLAGSSYEQYF.

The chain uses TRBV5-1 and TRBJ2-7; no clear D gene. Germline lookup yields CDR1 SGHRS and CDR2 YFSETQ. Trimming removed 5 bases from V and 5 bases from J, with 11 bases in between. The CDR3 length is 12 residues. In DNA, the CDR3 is TGCGCCAGCAGTAATGAGATCAACGAGCAGTACTTC. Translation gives CASSNEINEQYF.

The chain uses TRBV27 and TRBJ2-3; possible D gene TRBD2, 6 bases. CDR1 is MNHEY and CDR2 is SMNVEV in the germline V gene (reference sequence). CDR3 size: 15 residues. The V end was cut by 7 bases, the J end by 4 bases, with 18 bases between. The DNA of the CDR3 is TGTGCCAGCACGCCCTCCCGGGGGTACGCAGATACGCAGTATTTT. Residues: CASTPSRGYADTQYF.

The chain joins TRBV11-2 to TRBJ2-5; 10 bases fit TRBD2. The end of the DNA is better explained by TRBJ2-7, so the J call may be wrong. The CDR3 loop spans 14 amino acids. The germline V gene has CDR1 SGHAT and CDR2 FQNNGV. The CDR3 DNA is TGTGCCAGCAGCTTAGGGCTAGCGGGAGTCGAGCAGTACTTC. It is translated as CASSLGLAGVEQYF.

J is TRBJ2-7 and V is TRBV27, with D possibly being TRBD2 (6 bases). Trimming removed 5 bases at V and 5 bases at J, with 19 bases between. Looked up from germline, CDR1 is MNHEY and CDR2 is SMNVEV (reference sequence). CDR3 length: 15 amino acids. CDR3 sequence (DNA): TGTGCCAGCAGTGAGGTCGGTAGCGGAAGAAACGAGCAGTACTTC. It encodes CASSEVGSGRNEQYF.

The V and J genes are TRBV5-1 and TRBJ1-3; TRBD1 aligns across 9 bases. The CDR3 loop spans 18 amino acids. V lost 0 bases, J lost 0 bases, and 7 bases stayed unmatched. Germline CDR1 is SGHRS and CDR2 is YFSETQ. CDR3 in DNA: TGCGCCAGCAGCTTGGCCGGTGGGACAGGGACCTCTGGAAACACCATATATTTT. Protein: CASSLAGGTGTSGNTIYF.

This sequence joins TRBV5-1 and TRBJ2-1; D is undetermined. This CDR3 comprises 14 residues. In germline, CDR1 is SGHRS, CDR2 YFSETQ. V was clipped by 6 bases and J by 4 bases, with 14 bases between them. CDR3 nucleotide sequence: TGCGCCAGCAAATCTAGAAGTGGGTACAATGAGCAGTTCTTC. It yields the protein CASKSRSGYNEQFF. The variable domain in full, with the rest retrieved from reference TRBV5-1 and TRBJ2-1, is KAGVTQTPRYLIKTRGQQVTLSCSPISGHRSVSWYQQTPGQGLQFLFEYFSETQRNKGNFPGRFSGRQFSNSRSEMNVSTLELGDSALYLCASKSRSGYNEQFFGPGTRLTVL.

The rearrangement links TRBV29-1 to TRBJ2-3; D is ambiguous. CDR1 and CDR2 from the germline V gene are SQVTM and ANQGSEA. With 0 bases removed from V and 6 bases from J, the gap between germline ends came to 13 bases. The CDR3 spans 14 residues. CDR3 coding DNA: TGCAGCGTTGAAGATACGTTATGGTTTGATACGCAGTATTTT. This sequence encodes CSVEDTLWFDTQYF.

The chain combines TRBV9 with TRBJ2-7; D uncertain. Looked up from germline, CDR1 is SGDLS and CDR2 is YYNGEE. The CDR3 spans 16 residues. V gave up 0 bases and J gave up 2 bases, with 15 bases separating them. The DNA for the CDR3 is TGTGCCAGCAGCGTAGATTGGTCGTTGGACCCCTACGAGCAGTACTTC. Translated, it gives CASSVDWSLDPYEQYF.

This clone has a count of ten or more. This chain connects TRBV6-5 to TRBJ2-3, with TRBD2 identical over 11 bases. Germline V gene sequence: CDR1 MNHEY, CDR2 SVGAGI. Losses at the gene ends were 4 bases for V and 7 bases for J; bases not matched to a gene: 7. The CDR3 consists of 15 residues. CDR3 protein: CASSFSGRGRYTQYF. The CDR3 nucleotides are TGTGCCAGCAGTTTTAGCGGGAGGGGCAGATATACGCAGTATTTT.

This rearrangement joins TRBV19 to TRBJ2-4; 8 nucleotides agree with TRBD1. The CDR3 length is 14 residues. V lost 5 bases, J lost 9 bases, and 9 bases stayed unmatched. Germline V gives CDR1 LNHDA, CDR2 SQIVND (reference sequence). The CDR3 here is CASSVDRGGGIQYF. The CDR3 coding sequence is TGTGCCAGTAGTGTCGACAGGGGCGGTGGCATTCAGTACTTC.

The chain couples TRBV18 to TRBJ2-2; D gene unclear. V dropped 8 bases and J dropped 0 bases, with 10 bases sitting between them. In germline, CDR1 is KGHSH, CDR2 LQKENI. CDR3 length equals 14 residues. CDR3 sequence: CASHWATNTGELFF. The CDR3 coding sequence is TGTGCCAGCCACTGGGCGACGAACACCGGGGAGCTGTTTTTT.

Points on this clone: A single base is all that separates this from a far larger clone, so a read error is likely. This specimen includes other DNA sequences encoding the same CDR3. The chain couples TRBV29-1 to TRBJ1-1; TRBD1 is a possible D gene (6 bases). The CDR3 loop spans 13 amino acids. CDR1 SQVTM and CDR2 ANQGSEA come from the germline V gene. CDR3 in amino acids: CSVGTLLNTEALF. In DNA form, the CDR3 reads TGCAGCGTCGGGACACTTCTGAACACTGAAGCTTTATTT.

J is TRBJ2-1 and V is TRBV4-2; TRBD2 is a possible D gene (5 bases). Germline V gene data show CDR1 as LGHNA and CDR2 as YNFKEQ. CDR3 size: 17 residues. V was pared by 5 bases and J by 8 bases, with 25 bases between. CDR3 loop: CASSSGNPGRLLDEQFF. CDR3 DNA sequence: TGTGCCAGCAGCAGCGGAAACCCAGGCCGACTCCTGGATGAGCAGTTCTTC.

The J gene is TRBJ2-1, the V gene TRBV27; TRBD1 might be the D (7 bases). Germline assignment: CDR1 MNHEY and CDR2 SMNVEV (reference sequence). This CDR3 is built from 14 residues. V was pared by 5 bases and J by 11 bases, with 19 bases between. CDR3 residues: CASSPRRGQVQQFF. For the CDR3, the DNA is TGTGCCAGCAGTCCCCGGAGGGGGCAGGTCCAGCAGTTCTTC.

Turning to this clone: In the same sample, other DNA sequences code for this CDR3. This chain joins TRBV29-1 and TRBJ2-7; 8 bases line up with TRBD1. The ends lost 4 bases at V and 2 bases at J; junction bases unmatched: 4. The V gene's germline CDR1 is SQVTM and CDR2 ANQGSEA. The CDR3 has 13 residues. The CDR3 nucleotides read TGCAGCGTTGGACAGGGGATCGCCTACGAGCAGTACTTC. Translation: CSVGQGIAYEQYF.

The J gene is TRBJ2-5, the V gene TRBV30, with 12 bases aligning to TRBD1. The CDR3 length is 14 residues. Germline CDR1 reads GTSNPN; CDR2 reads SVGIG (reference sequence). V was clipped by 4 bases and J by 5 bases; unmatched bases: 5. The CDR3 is CAWMGQGAGETQYF. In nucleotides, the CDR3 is TGTGCCTGGATGGGACAGGGGGCTGGGGAGACCCAGTACTTC.

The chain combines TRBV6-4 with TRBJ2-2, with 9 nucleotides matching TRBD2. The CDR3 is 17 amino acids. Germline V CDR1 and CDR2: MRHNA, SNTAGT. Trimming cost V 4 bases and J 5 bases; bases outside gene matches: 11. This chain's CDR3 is CASSVTAGGSGTGELFF. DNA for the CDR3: TGTGCCAGCAGTGTAACAGCGGGAGGTTCGGGAACCGGGGAGCTGTTTTTT.